Listed below are T cell receptor beta chains from one sample, sequenced in a study of T-cell reconstitution after alpha-beta-depleted transplantation in children. TCRdb ran MiXCR on the PCR reads and lists one entry per CDR3 protein. The table includes around 370,000 distinct CDR3 sequences, about 17% detected once. The material sequenced was PBMCs, mostly from graft donor cells, taken 360 days after TCRalphabeta/CD19-depleted stem cell transplant. The receptors stem from a male patient under 10 years old who had a stem cell transplant for acute lymphoblastic leukemia, so the T cells may come from the graft donor. Both conserved end residues are part of each CDR3. Each record gives: V gene, J gene, clone size, D gene, CDR3 protein, CDR3 DNA. A D gene is named only where the DNA matches it firmly. Expanded clones are given a class, and other clones once, few, many or no size at all.

>TRBV7-9|TRBJ2-7|many|.
CASSGDSTYEQYF
TGTGCCAGCAGCGGCGACAGCACCTACGAGCAGTACTTC
>TRBV7-8|TRBJ2-1|few|TRBD1
CASSWTGGTLSYNEQFF
TGTGCCAGCAGCTGGACAGGGGGCACCCTCTCCTACAATGAGCAGTTCTTC
>TRBV7-3|TRBJ2-7|.|.
CASSLNGAGVGEQYF
TGTGCCAGCAGCTTAAATGGGGCGGGCGTGGGCGAGCAGTACTTC
>TRBV7-8|TRBJ2-1|few|.
CASSPQRSDEQFF
TGTGCCAGCAGCCCCCAAAGGTCGGATGAGCAGTTCTTC
>TRBV5-1|TRBJ2-2|many|.
CASSLEGSDTGELFF
TGCGCCAGCAGCTTGGAGGGAAGTGACACCGGGGAGCTGTTTTTT
>TRBV7-9|TRBJ1-2|.|.
CASSLGDWSYGYTF
TGTGCCAGCAGCTTAGGAGATTGGTCCTATGGCTACACCTTC
>TRBV5-5|TRBJ2-3|few|.
CASSFLFRERTDTQYF
TGTGCCAGCAGCTTTTTGTTCAGGGAACGGACAGATACGCAGTATTTT
>TRBV28|TRBJ1-5|few|TRBD1
CASSFARGRLGSIGQPQHF
TGTGCCAGCAGTTTCGCCAGGGGGCGTTTAGGATCTATTGGGCAGCCCCAGCATTTT
>TRBV2|TRBJ1-5|.|TRBD1
CASLGQLRQPQHF
TGTGCCAGCTTGGGACAGCTCCGACAGCCCCAGCATTTT
>TRBV6-5|TRBJ2-1|.|.
CASSYSLGSSYNEQFF
TGTGCCAGCAGTTACTCGCTAGGTAGCTCCTACAATGAGCAGTTCTTC
>TRBV12-3/TRBV12-4|TRBJ2-5|.|.
CASKKDVLQETQYF
TGTGCCAGCAAGAAGGACGTACTACAAGAGACCCAGTACTTC
>TRBV6-1|TRBJ2-7|.|TRBD1
CASSRQGVHEQYF
TGTGCCAGCAGTCGACAGGGCGTCCACGAGCAGTACTTC
>TRBV12-3/TRBV12-4|TRBJ2-1|few|TRBD1
CASSLAGQVTF
TGTGCCAGCAGTTTAGCGGGACAGGTAACCTTC
>TRBV4-3|TRBJ2-7|few|TRBD2
CASSQDPSGTSYEQYF
TGCGCCAGCAGCCAAGACCCTAGCGGGACCTCCTACGAGCAGTACTTC
>TRBV9|TRBJ2-7|once|.
CASSVESGAYEQYF
TGTGCCAGCAGCGTAGAAAGTGGGGCCTACGAGCAGTACTTC
>TRBV29-1|TRBJ1-1|few|TRBD1
CSVEDGTGVGTEAFF
TGCAGCGTTGAAGACGGGACAGGGGTAGGGACTGAAGCTTTCTTT
>TRBV7-6|TRBJ2-7|many|.
CASSPTQGAFYEQYF
TGTGCCAGCAGCCCTACACAGGGAGCGTTTTACGAGCAGTACTTC
>TRBV29-1|TRBJ1-1|few|TRBD1
CSFGTGANTEAFF
TGCAGCTTCGGGACAGGGGCGAACACTGAAGCTTTCTTT
>TRBV7-6|TRBJ2-1|.|.
CASSLVPQNEQFF
TGTGCCAGCAGCTTAGTCCCCCAAAATGAGCAGTTCTTC
>TRBV11-2|TRBJ2-7|few|.
CASSLERGSGYEQYF
TGTGCCAGCAGCCTAGAAAGGGGTTCAGGGTACGAGCAGTACTTC
>TRBV7-9|TRBJ2-2|.|TRBD2
CASSFTLAGGTGELFF
TGTGCCAGCAGCTTTACTTTAGCGGGAGGCACCGGGGAGCTGTTTTTT
>TRBV28|TRBJ2-7|.|TRBD2
CASSLGGLGMVYEQYF
TGTGCCAGCAGTTTAGGAGGACTAGGAATGGTGTACGAGCAGTACTTC
>TRBV12-3/TRBV12-4|TRBJ2-7|.|.
CASSWGRSSYEQYF
TGTGCCAGCAGCTGGGGGAGGAGCTCCTACGAGCAGTACTTC
>TRBV9|TRBJ2-7|.|.
CASSPGLLALGEQYF
TGTGCCAGCAGCCCAGGGCTCCTAGCTCTAGGGGAGCAGTACTTC
>TRBV18|TRBJ2-3|.|.
CASSPPPLGTDTQYF
TGTGCCAGCTCACCACCCCCCTTAGGGACAGATACGCAGTATTTT
>TRBV7-3|TRBJ2-7|.|TRBD2
CASSPTGAGLSISGSSYEQYF
TGTGCCAGCAGCCCAACGGGGGCGGGACTGTCAATTAGCGGGAGCTCCTACGAGCAGTACTTC
>TRBV18|TRBJ2-5|.|.
CASSPPKGSGQETQYF
TGTGCCAGCTCACCACCCAAGGGGAGCGGTCAAGAGACCCAGTACTTC
>TRBV28|TRBJ1-5|.|TRBD1
CASGWTGRTQPQHF
TGTGCCAGCGGCTGGACAGGGCGGACTCAGCCCCAGCATTTT
>TRBV6-1|TRBJ2-2|few|TRBD2
CASRLLHSGRHANTGELFF
TGTGCCAGCAGGCTCCTTCATAGCGGGAGGCACGCGAACACCGGGGAGCTGTTTTTT
>TRBV12-3/TRBV12-4|TRBJ2-7|few|TRBD2
CASSFLAGADPYEQYF
TGTGCCAGCAGTTTCTTAGCGGGAGCCGATCCCTACGAGCAGTACTTC
>TRBV7-8|TRBJ2-1|.|.
CASSSPWGSRGREQFF
TGTGCCAGCAGCTCCCCATGGGGATCCAGGGGAAGAGAGCAGTTCTTC
>TRBV4-2|TRBJ1-2|many|.
CASSQEKDSYYGYTF
TGTGCCAGCAGCCAAGAGAAAGACAGCTACTATGGCTACACCTTC
>TRBV2|TRBJ2-1|.|TRBD1
CASSDPGTAPANEQFF
TGTGCCAGCAGTGACCCCGGGACAGCCCCCGCGAATGAGCAGTTCTTC
>TRBV4-2|TRBJ2-1|.|.
CASSQVGRGTSSYNEQFF
TGTGCCAGCAGCCAAGTGGGGCGGGGCACTAGCTCCTACAATGAGCAGTTCTTC
>TRBV7-8|TRBJ2-5|.|.
CASSLDGWETQYF
TGTGCCAGCAGCTTAGACGGGTGGGAGACCCAGTACTTC
>TRBV6-5|TRBJ2-1|many|.
CAASGATYEQFF
TGTGCCGCCTCCGGGGCTACCTATGAGCAGTTCTTC
>TRBV6-5|TRBJ2-7|.|.
CASSYTGTPSSYEQYF
TGTGCCAGCAGTTACACCGGGACACCGAGCTCCTACGAGCAGTACTTC
>TRBV4-1|TRBJ2-5|.|.
CASSQEVRGGWQTQYF
TGCGCCAGCAGCCAAGAAGTAAGGGGCGGGTGGCAGACCCAGTACTTC
>TRBV24-1|TRBJ2-2|.|.
CATSDSGRTTGELFF
TGTGCCACCAGTGACTCCGGAAGAACGACCGGGGAGCTGTTTTTT
>TRBV28|TRBJ2-5|.|TRBD1
CASTDRDETQYF
TGTGCCAGCACGGACAGGGACGAGACCCAGTACTTC
>TRBV28|TRBJ2-2|many|.
CASSLWAARRAGELFF
TGTGCCAGCAGTTTATGGGCAGCGAGGAGAGCCGGGGAGCTGTTTTTT
>TRBV28|TRBJ1-5|many|TRBD1
CAIGQGLNILSNQPQHF
TGTGCCATAGGACAGGGGCTTAACATTCTTAGCAATCAGCCCCAGCATTTT
>TRBV7-8|TRBJ1-1|few|TRBD1
CASSLHRTGQEAFF
TGTGCCAGCAGCTTACACCGTACGGGACAGGAAGCTTTCTTT
>TRBV20-1|TRBJ1-6|few|.
CSARNRESYNSPLHF
TGCAGTGCTCGTAACAGGGAGTCCTATAATTCACCCCTCCACTTT
>TRBV7-2|TRBJ2-1|.|.
CASSPSRVENEQFF
TGTGCCAGCAGCCCCTCGCGGGTCGAGAATGAGCAGTTCTTC
>TRBV28|TRBJ1-1|.|.
CASSLPTGMGTEAFF
TGTGCCAGCAGCCTTCCGACAGGAATGGGGACTGAAGCTTTCTTT
>TRBV20-1|TRBJ2-5|.|.
CSAGKSQETQYF
TGCAGTGCTGGAAAATCCCAAGAGACCCAGTACTTC
>TRBV4-3|TRBJ2-1|.|.
CASSQEFAANEQFF
TGCGCCAGCAGCCAAGAGTTTGCTGCCAATGAGCAGTTCTTC
>TRBV5-6|TRBJ2-7|few|.
CASSAFYEQYF
TGTGCCAGCAGCGCTTTCTACGAGCAGTACTTC
>TRBV11-2|TRBJ2-2|few|.
CASSLVIMGHTGELFF
TGTGCCAGCAGCTTAGTTATTATGGGGCACACCGGGGAGCTGTTTTTT
>TRBV6-5|TRBJ2-5|.|.
CASSYSGAGVRKETQYF
TGTGCCAGCAGTTACTCGGGGGCAGGGGTTAGAAAGGAGACCCAGTACTTC
>TRBV7-3|TRBJ2-1|.|TRBD2
CASSPSRLAINEQFF
TGTGCCAGCAGCCCCTCTAGACTAGCAATCAATGAGCAGTTCTTC